This paragraph covers one TCR beta chain sequence. Its antigen is as yet unknown. The authors sequenced patients whose flow cytometry had shown CD8+CD57+ cell expansion. Genomic DNA constituted the template upon which TCR beta VDJ and CDR3 profiling was performed. MiXCR, applied by TCRdb to the reads, yields one record per CDR3 protein. The sample holds under 250,000 distinct CDR3 sequences, 65% seen once. Trimming removed 4 bases at V and 2 bases at J, with 9 bases between. The germline V gene has CDR1 SGHVS and CDR2 FNYEAQ. This CDR3 contains 14 residues. This record belongs to a study of CD8+CD57+ T cells in acquired aplastic anemia. Study details: Sorting CD4+ and CD8+ cells gave DNA averaging approximately 2.9 ug.

Study conclusions and caveats: A significant difference in CD8+ Simpson's diversity between patients and controls was not found.

The TCR sequence derives from a human donor with aplastic anemia. The sample taken for sequencing was sorted CD4+, CD8+, or CD8+CD57+ T cells (not recorded which) from PBMCs. J is TRBJ2-1 and V is TRBV7-6; a possible D gene is TRBD1 (5 bases). The CDR3 reads CASSSETAYNEQFF. Here the CDR3 DNA reads TGTGCCAGCAGCTCAGAGACAGCCTACAATGAGCAGTTCTTC.